The text below deals with one T cell receptor (beta chain). As yet, its antigen is unknown. The data originate from a study of PD-1 blockade in classical Hodgkin lymphoma. At the level of the study: Nivolumab was administered to patients intravenously at 3 mg/kg every 2 weeks. Findings and limits, study-wide: While CD8+ TCR diversity did not rise significantly by C4D1, CD4+ TCR diversity did. Similar baseline diversity was found in complete responders and newly diagnosed patients.

The CDR3 extends over 13 amino acids. The V gene lost 11 bases and the J gene lost 4 bases, with 17 bases spanning the gap. The germline CDR1 and CDR2 sequences are MNHNS and SASEGT. Time point reported: cycle 4 day 1 (C4D1), after five to seven weeks of nivolumab. Every patient relapsed after autologous stem cell transplantation, and brentuximab vedotin exposure varied. Classifying best responses yielded complete response, partial response or progressive disease. Produced via immunoSEQ multiplex PCR; TCRdb's table is partial and in-frame only. The repertoire holds 75,000 to 100,000 clones, with about 92% as singletons.

The sequence was collected from a human donor with classical Hodgkin lymphoma. The sample consisted of peripheral blood mononuclear cells (PBMCs), taken before the fourth cycle of nivolumab. The chain uses TRBV6-1 and TRBJ1-2, with a weak D call TRBD1 (6 bases). This CDR3 reads CAYDSGTPYGYTF. CDR3 nucleotide sequence: TGTGCCTACGACTCCGGGACACCCTATGGCTACACCTTC.